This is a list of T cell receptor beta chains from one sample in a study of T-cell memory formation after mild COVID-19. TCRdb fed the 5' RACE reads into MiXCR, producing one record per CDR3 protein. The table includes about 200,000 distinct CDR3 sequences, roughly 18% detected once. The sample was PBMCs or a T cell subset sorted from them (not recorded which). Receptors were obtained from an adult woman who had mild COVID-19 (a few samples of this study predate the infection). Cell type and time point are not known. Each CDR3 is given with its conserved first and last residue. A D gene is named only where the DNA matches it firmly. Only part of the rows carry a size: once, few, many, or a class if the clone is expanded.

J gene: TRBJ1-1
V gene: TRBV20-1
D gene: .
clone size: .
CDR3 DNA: TGCAGTGATAGATGGGGAGGGGCTGCCACTGAAGCTTTCTTT
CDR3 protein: CSDRWGGAATEAFF

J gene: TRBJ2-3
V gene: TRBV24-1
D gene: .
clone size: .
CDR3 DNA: TGTGCCACCAGTGACCCCCTAGCGCCTAGCACAGATACGCAGTATTTT
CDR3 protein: CATSDPLAPSTDTQYF

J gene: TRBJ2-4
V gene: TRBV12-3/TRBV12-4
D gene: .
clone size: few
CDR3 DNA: TGTGCCAGCAGTTATCCGGGAAAAAAAAACATTCAGTACTTC
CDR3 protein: CASSYPGKKNIQYF

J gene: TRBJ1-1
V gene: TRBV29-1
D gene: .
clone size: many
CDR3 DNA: TGCAGCGGAACACAGGGCCGTACTGAAGCTTTCTTT
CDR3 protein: CSGTQGRTEAFF

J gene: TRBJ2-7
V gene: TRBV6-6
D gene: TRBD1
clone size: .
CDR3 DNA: TGTGCCAGCACCGCGGGACAGGGCAACTCCTACGAGCAGTACTTC
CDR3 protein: CASTAGQGNSYEQYF

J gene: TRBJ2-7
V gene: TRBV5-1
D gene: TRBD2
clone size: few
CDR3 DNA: TGCGCCAGCAGCTTGGAACGGGGGGCCTACGAGCAGTACTTC
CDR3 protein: CASSLERGAYEQYF

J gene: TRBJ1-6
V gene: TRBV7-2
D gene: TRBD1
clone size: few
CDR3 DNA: TGTGCCAGCAGCTCCCTACAGGGGAATTCACCCCTCCACTTT
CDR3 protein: CASSSLQGNSPLHF

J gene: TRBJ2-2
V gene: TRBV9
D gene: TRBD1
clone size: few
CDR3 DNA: TGTGCCAGCAGCGGGGGACAGGGCTTAGGGACCGGGGAGCTGTTTTTT
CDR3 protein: CASSGGQGLGTGELFF

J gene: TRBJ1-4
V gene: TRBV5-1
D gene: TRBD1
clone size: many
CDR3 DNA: TGCGCCAGCAGAGGGACAGGGGGCCCAAATGAAAAACTGTTTTTT
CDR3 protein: CASRGTGGPNEKLFF

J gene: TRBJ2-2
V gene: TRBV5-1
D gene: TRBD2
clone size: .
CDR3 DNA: TGCGCCAGCAGCTCCCCGGGACTACGATCCACCGGGGAGCTGTTTTTT
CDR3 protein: CASSSPGLRSTGELFF

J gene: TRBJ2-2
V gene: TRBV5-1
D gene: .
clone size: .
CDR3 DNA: TGCGCCAGCAGCTTGGGGCAGACAGCCACCGGGGAGCTGTTTTTT
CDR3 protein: CASSLGQTATGELFF

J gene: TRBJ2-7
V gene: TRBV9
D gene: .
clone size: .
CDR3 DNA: TGTGCCAGCAGCGTAAGTACAGGGTCATACGAGCAGTACTTC
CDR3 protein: CASSVSTGSYEQYF

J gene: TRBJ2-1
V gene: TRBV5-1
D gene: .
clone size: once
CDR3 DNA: TGCGCCAGCAGCCTCCTGGACCCTGGCGATGAGCAGTTCTTC
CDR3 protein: CASSLLDPGDEQFF

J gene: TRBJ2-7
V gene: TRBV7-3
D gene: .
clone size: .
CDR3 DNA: TGTGCCAGCAGCTCCGTTGCATCCTACGAGCAGTACTTC
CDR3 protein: CASSSVASYEQYF

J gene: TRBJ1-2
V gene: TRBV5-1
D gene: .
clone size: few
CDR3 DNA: TGCGCCAGCAGGGAGGGACCGCAATCAAACTATGGCTACACCTTC
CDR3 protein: CASREGPQSNYGYTF